This T cell receptor beta chain originates from a study of identical twins. Per the germline V gene, CDR1 is DFQATT and CDR2 is SNEGSKA (reference sequence). This CDR3 spans 17 amino acids. V was pared by 1 base and J by 6 bases, with 24 bases between. There are a few counts of this clonotype. TCRdb ran MiXCR on the 5' RACE reads and lists one entry per CDR3 protein. The sample consists of some 570,000 distinct CDR3 sequences, 20% to 25% of them appearing once. The data were also submitted as part of a second study, on yellow fever vaccine responses in identical twins.

The V gene is TRBV20-1, the J gene TRBJ1-2, with D maybe TRBD1 (6 bases). Material: CD4+ T cells sorted from blood. The receptor was isolated from a woman under 30 in good health. CDR3 in DNA: TGCAGTGCTAGAGGGCCCTTGGGAGGGGGGGACTTTGATGGCTACACCTTC. It yields the protein CSARGPLGGGDFDGYTF.